A selection of T cell receptor beta chains follows, all from one sample in a study of control samples from healthy donors and cancer patients. Measured with immunoSEQ multiplex PCR; TCRdb has only the in-frame clones, and not every one. Of about 110,000 clones detected, around 89% appear once; the ten largest clones hold under 20%. The sequencing input was blood. The source is a woman aged 45-65 years in good health. Each CDR3 is given with its conserved first and last residue. A D gene is named only where the DNA matches it firmly. Some rows mark clone size as missing; the rest say once, few, many or name a class of expanded clone.

D,V,size,J,CDR3,DNA
-,TRBV5-1,-,TRBJ2-3,CASSLGGVSTDTQYF,TGCGCCAGCAGCTTGGGTGGGGTTAGCACAGATACGCAGTATTTT
-,TRBV6-1,-,TRBJ1-5,CASSEEGLPNQPQHF,TGTGCCAGCAGTGAAGAGGGGCTGCCCAATCAGCCCCAGCATTTT
-,TRBV27,-,TRBJ2-5,CASRYWGSETQYF,TGTGCCAGCAGATACTGGGGATCGGAGACCCAGTACTTC
-,TRBV7-9,-,TRBJ2-7,CASSPSREYEQYF,TGTGCCAGCAGCCCATCCAGAGAATACGAGCAGTACTTC
-,TRBV6-5,few,TRBJ1-6,CASSYGGGNSPLHF,TGTGCCAGCAGTTACGGGGGAGGGAATTCACCCCTCCACTTT
-,TRBV24-1,-,TRBJ2-2,CATSITRNTGELFF,TGTGCCACCAGTATAACTCGAAACACCGGGGAGCTGTTTTTT
-,TRBV7-3,-,TRBJ1-2,CASSRGGTGMAYGYTF,TGTGCCAGCAGCAGAGGGGGAACAGGGATGGCCTATGGCTACACCTTC
TRBD2,TRBV27,-,TRBJ2-7,CASSNHRGTGGSSYEQYF,TGTGCCAGCAGTAACCACCGGGGGACGGGGGGTAGCTCCTACGAGCAGTACTTC
TRBD1,TRBV23-1,-,TRBJ2-1,CASIYRARDSDNEQFF,TGCGCCAGCATTTATAGGGCCCGGGACAGTGACAATGAGCAGTTCTTC
-,TRBV21-1,-,TRBJ2-3,CASSKSGDTDTQYF,TGTGCCAGCAGCAAAAGTGGGGACACAGATACGCAGTATTTT
-,TRBV21-1,-,TRBJ1-5,CASSAGTERYQPQHF,TGTGCCAGCAGCGCCGGGACAGAGAGATATCAGCCCCAGCATTTT
TRBD1,TRBV27,once,TRBJ1-2,CASSLSVDREGYTF,TGTGCCAGCAGTTTATCGGTCGACAGGGAGGGCTACACCTTC
-,TRBV6-6,-,TRBJ2-4,CASSGTGNIQYF,TGTGCCAGCAGCGGGACTGGGAACATTCAGTACTTC
-,TRBV5-6,-,TRBJ1-5,CASSLGRVNQPQHF,TGTGCCAGCAGCTTGGGGAGGGTAAATCAGCCCCAGCATTTT
-,TRBV2,-,TRBJ1-2,CASSEPPIYGYTF,TGTGCCAGCAGTGAACCCCCCATTTATGGCTACACCTTC
-,TRBV9,-,TRBJ2-3,CASSASTGDTQYF,TGTGCCAGCAGCGCCAGCACAGGGGATACGCAGTATTTT
-,TRBV5-4,-,TRBJ2-3,CASSLVLAISSTDTQYF,TGTGCCAGCAGCTTGGTCCTTGCTATCTCTAGCACAGATACGCAGTATTTT
-,TRBV29-1,once,TRBJ1-1,CSVPMTDRVEAFF,TGCAGCGTTCCGATGACGGACCGCGTGGAAGCTTTCTTT
-,TRBV4-3,-,TRBJ1-1,CASSQGRRMNTEAFF,TGCGCCAGCAGCCAAGGCCGACGGATGAACACTGAAGCTTTCTTT
TRBD1,TRBV7-8,-,TRBJ1-6,CASSSGTANNSPLHF,TGTGCCAGCAGCTCCGGGACAGCAAATAATTCACCCCTCCACTTT
-,TRBV10-1,-,TRBJ2-1,CASTFRDSSYNEQFF,TGCGCCAGCACCTTCCGGGACTCCTCCTACAATGAGCAGTTCTTC
TRBD1,TRBV5-1,-,TRBJ2-5,CASSGDRGIETQYF,TGCGCCAGCAGCGGGGACAGGGGAATAGAGACCCAGTACTTC
TRBD1,TRBV5-4,-,TRBJ1-1,CASSSMGQANTEAFF,TGTGCCAGCAGCTCCATGGGACAGGCGAACACTGAAGCTTTCTTT
TRBD1,TRBV11-2,-,TRBJ2-7,CASRPTRQGYEQYF,TGTGCCAGCAGACCAACCCGACAGGGCTACGAGCAGTACTTC
-,TRBV7-8,-,TRBJ1-5,CASSLANGGSQPQHF,TGTGCCAGCAGCTTAGCCAACGGGGGTAGTCAGCCCCAGCATTTT
TRBD1,TRBV15,-,TRBJ1-5,CATSRGEGQGGYQPQHF,TGTGCCACCAGCAGAGGGGAAGGACAGGGTGGGTATCAGCCCCAGCATTTT
TRBD1,TRBV29-1,-,TRBJ2-3,CSLGTVPTDTQYF,TGCAGCTTGGGGACAGTTCCCACAGATACGCAGTATTTT